The rows below give T cell receptor beta chains drawn from one sample of a study of blood T cell repertoires in COVID-19. The protocol was immunoSEQ multiplex PCR, while the TCRdb copy is restricted to in-frame clones and leaves out a portion. Of about 190,000 clones in the sample, roughly 80% are singletons; the top ten hold less than 15%. The sample was peripheral blood. These receptors all stem from a middle-aged man who had recovered from COVID-19. CDR3s include the opening cysteine and the closing phenylalanine or tryptophan. A D gene is named only where the DNA matches it firmly. Only some rows state a clone size, as once, few, many or a class for expanded clones.

cdr3_nt cdr3_aa cdr3_length clone_size j_call v_call d_call
TGTGCCAGCTGCGTCGGGACTTCTTCTAGCACAGATACGCAGTATTTT CASCVGTSSSTDTQYF 16 - TRBJ2-3 TRBV6-6 -
TGTGCCAGAATCAAACACGGAACTAGCGGCACTCAAAGCTCCTACAATGAGCAGTTCTTC CARIKHGTSGTQSSYNEQFF 20 - TRBJ2-1 TRBV21-1 -
TGTGCCAGCAGTTTTGGACAGCAAGAGACCCAGTACTTC CASSFGQQETQYF 13 - TRBJ2-5 TRBV28 -
TGTGCCAGCAGCTTAACTCGGAGCCAAGAGACCCAGTACTTC CASSLTRSQETQYF 14 few TRBJ2-5 TRBV7-2 -
TGTGCCAGCAGCTTAGTTACAGGGCGCCAAGAGACCCAGTACTTC CASSLVTGRQETQYF 15 - TRBJ2-5 TRBV7-7 -
TGTGCCAGTAGTAGATGGGACAGGGCGACCGGGGAGCTGTTTTTT CASSRWDRATGELFF 15 - TRBJ2-2 TRBV19 TRBD1
TGCGCCAGCAGCTTGGACAGGGTTTCGGATGGCTACACCTTC CASSLDRVSDGYTF 14 - TRBJ1-2 TRBV5-1 -
TGTGCCAGTAGTATCGAGGGGGCCGCTAGCAATCAGCCCCAGCATTTT CASSIEGAASNQPQHF 16 - TRBJ1-5 TRBV19 TRBD1
TGTGCCAGCAGTTTCGGACAGGGGTCACCCCTCCACTTT CASSFGQGSPLHF 13 - TRBJ1-6 TRBV12-3/TRBV12-4 TRBD1
TGTGCCAGCAGCCCCCAGACAGGGAACGCTCAGCCCCAGCATTTT CASSPQTGNAQPQHF 15 once TRBJ1-5 TRBV7-6 TRBD1
TGCGCCAGCAGTGAGGTAGCGGGGAGCACAGATACGCAGTATTTT CASSEVAGSTDTQYF 15 - TRBJ2-3 TRBV10-1 TRBD2
TGTGCCAGCAGCTTAGTTCACGGGGTGCCTGAAGCTTTCTTT CASSLVHGVPEAFF 14 - TRBJ1-1 TRBV7-9 -
TGTGCCAGCAGGTTGGGCAACTCGGGCTACACCTTC CASRLGNSGYTF 12 - TRBJ1-2 TRBV6-5 -
TGTGCCAGCAGCCCAGCGGGAAGTGGAGATGATACGCAGTATTTT CASSPAGSGDDTQYF 15 - TRBJ2-3 TRBV27 TRBD2
TGTGCCAGCAGCTTACTACAGGGCCAGACCCAGTACTTC CASSLLQGQTQYF 13 few TRBJ2-5 TRBV11-2 -
TGCGCCAGCAGCCAAGATCCTGCCAGGAACTATGGCTACACCTTC CASSQDPARNYGYTF 15 few TRBJ1-2 TRBV4-3 -
TGTGCCAGCAAATGGGACAGGGGCTCCTACGAGCAGTACTTC CASKWDRGSYEQYF 14 - TRBJ2-7 TRBV6-5 TRBD1
TGCAGTGCTAGTGGACAGGGGCCGGTCTCCGGATTCTACGAGCAGTACTTC CSASGQGPVSGFYEQYF 17 - TRBJ2-7 TRBV20-1 TRBD1
TGTGCCACCCGACAGGGGGCCGCAGATACGCAGTATTTT CATRQGAADTQYF 13 - TRBJ2-3 TRBV19 TRBD1
TGTGCCAGTAGTATTGTAGTATCACAGTGGTCATCTGAAGCTTTCTTT CASSIVVSQWSSEAFF 16 - TRBJ1-1 TRBV19 -
TGTGCCAGCTCACCGGGGGGTCCACGGCGCGTGGGCACTGAAGCTTTCTTT CASSPGGPRRVGTEAFF 17 - TRBJ1-1 TRBV18 -
TGCAGCGTTGTGGACGGGAGCTCCTACGAGCAGTACTTC CSVVDGSSYEQYF 13 - TRBJ2-7 TRBV29-1 -
TGTGCCAGCACACCGGACGGACTAGCGCAACCCACGCAGTATTTT CASTPDGLAQPTQYF 15 - TRBJ2-3 TRBV7-2 TRBD2
TGCGCCAGCAGCTTGCACCAGTTCTACGAGCAGTACTTC CASSLHQFYEQYF 13 - TRBJ2-7 TRBV5-1 -
TGTGCCACCAGTGACAGACGGAGGAGCACAGATACGCAGTATTTT CATSDRRRSTDTQYF 15 - TRBJ2-3 TRBV24-1 -
TGTGCCAGCAGTGCCGACAGCTATGGCTACACCTTC CASSADSYGYTF 12 once TRBJ1-2 TRBV2 -
TGTGCCAGCAGTGTCCTAGCGGGAGGGCCGGGGGGCAATGAGCAGTTCTTC CASSVLAGGPGGNEQFF 17 - TRBJ2-1 TRBV6-4 TRBD2
TGTGCCAGCAGTTCTTACAGGGAAGGCAAAAACATTCAGTACTTC CASSSYREGKNIQYF 15 - TRBJ2-4 TRBV28 -
TGCGCCAGCAGCTTGGGACTAGCGGGCCCCCCAGATACGCAGTATTTT CASSLGLAGPPDTQYF 16 - TRBJ2-3 TRBV5-1 TRBD2
TGTGCCAGCAGACCGGGGACACTGAACACTGAAGCTTTCTTT CASRPGTLNTEAFF 14 - TRBJ1-1 TRBV6-5 -
TGCAGCGTTGCCTTACGGGGCTCCTACAATGAGCAGTTCTTC CSVALRGSYNEQFF 14 - TRBJ2-1 TRBV29-1 -
TGTGCCAGCAGTTTACTGTGGCTAGCAGGATACGAGCAGTACTTC CASSLLWLAGYEQYF 15 - TRBJ2-7 TRBV27 -
TGTGCCAGCAGCGTAGGGCTAGTTGGCACCGGGGAGCTGTTTTTT CASSVGLVGTGELFF 15 - TRBJ2-2 TRBV9 -
TGTGCCAGCTCCACGGCTAGCGAGTGGAAGACCCAGTACTTC CASSTASEWKTQYF 14 - TRBJ2-5 TRBV27 -
TGTGCCAGCAGCAACAGGGGGCGACGTCGTACTGAAGCTTTCTTT CASSNRGRRRTEAFF 15 few TRBJ1-1 TRBV5-4 TRBD1
TGTGCCAGCAGCCTCCTAGACGGGGGGAACACCGGGGAGCTGTTTTTT CASSLLDGGNTGELFF 16 - TRBJ2-2 TRBV14 -
TGTGCCAGCAGTTTAGGGGGCTTCACCGAGCAGTACTTC CASSLGGFTEQYF 13 - TRBJ2-7 TRBV28 -
TGTGCCAGCAGCCTAGGTCCCCGGACTAGCGGATACGAGCAGTACTTC CASSLGPRTSGYEQYF 16 once TRBJ2-7 TRBV7-2 TRBD2
TGTGCCAGCTCACCCTACGACAAAACCTACGAGCAGTACTTC CASSPYDKTYEQYF 14 - TRBJ2-7 TRBV18 -
TGTGCCTGGAGTCCCCAGGGCGGGAGTTCTGGTTGGGGGGCCGACTACGAGCAGTACTTC CAWSPQGGSSGWGADYEQYF 20 - TRBJ2-7 TRBV30 -
TGTGCCAGCAGCCCGTCGATGGAACTAAACTATGGCTACACCTTC CASSPSMELNYGYTF 15 - TRBJ1-2 TRBV4-2 -
TGTGCCAGCAGTGACTCGAGGGCCGGGCGACCCCCTCATGAGCAGTTCTTC CASSDSRAGRPPHEQFF 17 - TRBJ2-1 TRBV6-4 -